This is a list of T cell receptor beta chains from one sample in a study of T cell responses to AZD1222 COVID-19 vaccine. The table came from immunoSEQ multiplex PCR; TCRdb's copy has only in-frame clones and leaves some out. Of fewer than 200,000 clones listed, almost 90% are singletons. The sequencing used peripheral blood, collected 28 days after the second AZD1222 dose. These receptors were obtained from an adult who received the AZD1222 COVID-19 vaccine. Each CDR3 is given with its conserved first and last residue. The D gene is left open where the match is weak.

d_gene	v_gene	j_gene	CDR3nt	CDR3aa
TRBD1	TRBV25-1	TRBJ1-1	TGTGCCAGCAGTGAATATAGGACAGGGGCTCCGGGTAAAGCTTTCTTT	CASSEYRTGAPGKAFF
NA	TRBV6-1	TRBJ1-6	TGTGCCAGCAGTGAGCAGGTCGGCGCAGCGAATTCACCCCTCCACTTT	CASSEQVGAANSPLHF
TRBD1	TRBV4-3	TRBJ2-1	TGCGCCAGCAGCCAAGGAAAGGGACAGGGCGTCGATGAGCAGTTCTTC	CASSQGKGQGVDEQFF
TRBD1	TRBV6-1	TRBJ1-2	TGTGCCAGCAGGGAACAGGGGGAAACCACTAACTATGGCTACACCTTC	CASREQGETTNYGYTF
TRBD1	TRBV7-2	TRBJ2-7	TGTGCCAGCAGCTTGCAACAGGGGGTCCGCCCCTACGAGCAGTACTTC	CASSLQQGVRPYEQYF
TRBD2	TRBV7-6	TRBJ2-7	TGTGCCAGCAGCGGGACTAGCGGTTCCTACGAGCAGTACTTC	CASSGTSGSYEQYF
NA	TRBV6-4	TRBJ1-1	TGTGCCAGCAGTGCTTTGTTTAACACTGAAGCTTTCTTT	CASSALFNTEAFF
NA	TRBV11-2	TRBJ1-1	TGTGCCAGCAGCTTAAAGACGAACACTGAAGCTTTCTTT	CASSLKTNTEAFF
NA	TRBV9	TRBJ1-1	TGTGCCAGCAGCGTAGACCCCGGGACGCGAGAAGCTTTCTTT	CASSVDPGTREAFF
NA	TRBV30	TRBJ1-1	TGTGCCTGGACCCCTGGGGGGAACACTGAAGCTTTCTTT	CAWTPGGNTEAFF
NA	TRBV14	TRBJ2-3	TGTGCCAGCAGTTCGTTCGGGGGGCACACAGATACGCAGTATTTT	CASSSFGGHTDTQYF
TRBD1	TRBV6-2/TRBV6-3	TRBJ2-3	TGTGCCAGCAGTGAGGACAGGGGAAGGGTCGTCTCGAAGGATACGCAGTATTTT	CASSEDRGRVVSKDTQYF
NA	TRBV3-1/TRBV3-2	TRBJ1-1	TGTGCCAGCGAGGAAGCGGATGAAGCTTTCTTT	CASEEADEAFF
NA	TRBV19	TRBJ2-2	TGTGCCAGTAGTATAGTCAGGGTGACCACCGGGGAGCTGTTTTTT	CASSIVRVTTGELFF
TRBD1	TRBV30	TRBJ1-4	TGTGCCTGGAGCGGGACAGCTAATGAAAAACTGTTTTTT	CAWSGTANEKLFF
NA	TRBV12-3/TRBV12-4	TRBJ2-3	TGTGCCAGCAGTTTGAATAAGGGGCAGTATTTT	CASSLNKGQYF
NA	TRBV18	TRBJ2-1	TGTGCCACCGCCCTTGGGAGCTCCTACAATGAGCAGTTCTTC	CATALGSSYNEQFF